The sequence of this T cell receptor (beta chain) was determined in a study of blood T cells in healthy people across ages. Study-level points and caveats: Roughly linear declines in TCR beta diversity per million T cells occurred with age.

The V gene end was trimmed by 6 bases and the J gene end by 3 bases; junction bases not matched to a gene: 4. From germline, CDR1 is DFQATT and CDR2 SNEGSKA (reference sequence). CDR3 length equals 13 residues. Together with a sample-barcoded 5' primer, a J-beta primer mix was included in a second PCR lasting about 6 to 11 cycles. MiXCR was run by TCRdb on the 5' RACE reads, yielding one entry per CDR3 protein. The repertoire holds fewer than 2 million distinct CDR3 sequences, with roughly two fifths as singletons. With respect to this clonotype: Antigen unknown.

In terms of origin and age, donors were healthy Caucasian individuals from Russia aged about 6 to 90. The chain links TRBV20-1 to TRBJ2-3, with TRBD2 matching over 9 bases. Sequencing input: blood. The clonotype was recovered from a human donor in good health. The CDR3 is CSAIAGATDTQYF. The DNA of the CDR3 is TGCAGTGCGATAGCGGGGGCTACAGATACGCAGTATTTT.